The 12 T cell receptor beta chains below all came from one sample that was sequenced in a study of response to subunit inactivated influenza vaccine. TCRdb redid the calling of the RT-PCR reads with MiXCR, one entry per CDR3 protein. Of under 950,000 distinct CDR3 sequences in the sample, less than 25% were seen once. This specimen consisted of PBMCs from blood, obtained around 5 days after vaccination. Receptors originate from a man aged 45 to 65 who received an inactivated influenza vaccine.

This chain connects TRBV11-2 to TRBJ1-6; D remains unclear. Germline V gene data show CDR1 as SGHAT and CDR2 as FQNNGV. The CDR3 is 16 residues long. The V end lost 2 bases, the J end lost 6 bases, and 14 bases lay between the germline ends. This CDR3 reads CASSLSPRTINSPLHF. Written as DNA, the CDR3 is TGTGCCAGCAGCTTAAGCCCCCGGACTATTAATTCACCCCTCCACTTT.

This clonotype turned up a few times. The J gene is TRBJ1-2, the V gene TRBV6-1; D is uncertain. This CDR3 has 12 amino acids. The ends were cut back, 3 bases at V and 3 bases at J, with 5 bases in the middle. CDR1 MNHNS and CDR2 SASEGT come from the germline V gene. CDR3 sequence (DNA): TGTGCCAGCAGTGACAGACACTATGGCTACACCTTC. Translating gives CASSDRHYGYTF.

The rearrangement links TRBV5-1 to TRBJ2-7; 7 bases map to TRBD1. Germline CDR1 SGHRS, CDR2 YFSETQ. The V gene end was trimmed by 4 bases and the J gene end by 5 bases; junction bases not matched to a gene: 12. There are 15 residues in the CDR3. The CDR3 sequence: CASSAGGYRADEQYF. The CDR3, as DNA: TGCGCCAGCAGCGCAGGGGGATACAGGGCTGACGAGCAGTACTTC.

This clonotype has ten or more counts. As DNA, the CDR3 is TGCAGCGTTAGGCTTTACAATGAGCAGTTCTTC. The encoded protein is CSVRLYNEQFF. V gene TRBV29-1 combines with J gene TRBJ2-1, with D hard to call. Trimming left V 5 bases short and J 4 bases short, with 6 bases between. The length of the CDR3 is 11 residues. Germline CDR1 is SQVTM and CDR2 is ANQGSEA.

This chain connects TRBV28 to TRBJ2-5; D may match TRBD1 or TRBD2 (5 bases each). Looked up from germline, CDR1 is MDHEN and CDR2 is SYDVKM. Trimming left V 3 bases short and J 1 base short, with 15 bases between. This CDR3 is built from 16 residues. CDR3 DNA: TGTGCCAGCAGTTTTTCTAGTGGGGGTCTCCAAGAGACCCAGTACTTC. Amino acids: CASSFSSGGLQETQYF.

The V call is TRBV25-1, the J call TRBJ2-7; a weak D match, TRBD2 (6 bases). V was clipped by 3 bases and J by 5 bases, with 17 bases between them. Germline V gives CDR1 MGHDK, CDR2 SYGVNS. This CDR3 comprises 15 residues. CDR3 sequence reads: CASSDARTGAHEQYF. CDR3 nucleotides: TGTGCCAGCAGTGACGCAAGAACGGGAGCCCACGAGCAGTACTTC.

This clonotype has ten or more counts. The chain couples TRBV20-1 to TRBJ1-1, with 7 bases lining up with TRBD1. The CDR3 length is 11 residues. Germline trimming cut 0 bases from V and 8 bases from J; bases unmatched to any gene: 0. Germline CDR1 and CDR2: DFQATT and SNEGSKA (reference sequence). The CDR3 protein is CSARDRGEAFF. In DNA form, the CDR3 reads TGCAGTGCTAGAGACAGGGGGGAAGCTTTCTTT.

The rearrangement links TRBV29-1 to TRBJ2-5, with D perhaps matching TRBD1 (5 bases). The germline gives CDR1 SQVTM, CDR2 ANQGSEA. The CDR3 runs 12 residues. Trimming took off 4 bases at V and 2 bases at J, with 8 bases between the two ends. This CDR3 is CSVVGVQETQYF. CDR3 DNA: TGCAGCGTTGTAGGGGTACAAGAGACCCAGTACTTC.

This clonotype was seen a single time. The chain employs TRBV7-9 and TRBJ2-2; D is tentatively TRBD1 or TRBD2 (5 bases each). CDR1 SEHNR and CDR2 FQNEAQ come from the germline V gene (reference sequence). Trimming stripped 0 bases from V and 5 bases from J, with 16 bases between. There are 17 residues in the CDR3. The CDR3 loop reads CASSLAGTGRRTGELFF. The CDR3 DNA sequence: TGTGCCAGCAGCTTAGCGGGGACGGGTCGGAGAACCGGGGAGCTGTTTTTT.

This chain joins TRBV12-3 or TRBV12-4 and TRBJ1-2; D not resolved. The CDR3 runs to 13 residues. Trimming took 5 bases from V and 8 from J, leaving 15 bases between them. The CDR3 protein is CASSTRGSGGYTF. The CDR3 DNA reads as TGTGCCAGCAGTACTCGGGGATCGGGAGGCTACACCTTC.

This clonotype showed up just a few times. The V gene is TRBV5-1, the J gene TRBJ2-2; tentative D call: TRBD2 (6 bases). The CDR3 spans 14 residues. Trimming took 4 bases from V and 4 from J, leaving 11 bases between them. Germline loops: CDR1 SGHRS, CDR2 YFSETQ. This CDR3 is CASSDGTSTGELFF. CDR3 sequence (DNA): TGCGCCAGCAGCGATGGGACTTCCACCGGGGAGCTGTTTTTT. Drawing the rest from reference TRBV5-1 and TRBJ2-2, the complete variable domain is KAGVTQTPRYLIKTRGQQVTLSCSPISGHRSVSWYQQTPGQGLQFLFEYFSETQRNKGNFPGRFSGRQFSNSRSEMNVSTLELGDSALYLCASSDGTSTGELFFGEGSRLTVL.

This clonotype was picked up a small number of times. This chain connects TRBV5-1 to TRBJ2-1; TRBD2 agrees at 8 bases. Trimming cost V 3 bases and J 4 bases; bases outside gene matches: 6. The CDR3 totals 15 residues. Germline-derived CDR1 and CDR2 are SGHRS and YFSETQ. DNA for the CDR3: TGCGCCAGCAGCTGGGGCGGGAGGACGTACAATGAGCAGTTCTTC. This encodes CASSWGGRTYNEQFF.